This T cell receptor (beta chain) was documented in a study of T cell changes during pregnancy in multiple sclerosis. Trimming cost V 0 bases and J 1 base; bases outside gene matches: 7. The CDR3 totals 17 residues. The germline V gene encodes CDR1 SEHNR and CDR2 FQNEAQ (reference sequence). Measured with immunoSEQ multiplex PCR; TCRdb has only the in-frame clones, and not every one. Of roughly 42,000 clones detected, 88% appear once; the ten largest clones hold 1.2%. Sequencing used CD4+ T cells from peripheral blood mononuclear cells, obtained in the second trimester of pregnancy. The V call is TRBV7-9, the J call TRBJ1-1; 8 nucleotides match TRBD1. The receptor comes from a female donor with multiple sclerosis, enrolled in a pregnancy study. The DNA for the CDR3 is TGTGCCAGCAGCTTAGCGGGCAGGGGGCAAGGGAACACTGAAGCTTTCTTT. Translating gives CASSLAGRGQGNTEAFF.